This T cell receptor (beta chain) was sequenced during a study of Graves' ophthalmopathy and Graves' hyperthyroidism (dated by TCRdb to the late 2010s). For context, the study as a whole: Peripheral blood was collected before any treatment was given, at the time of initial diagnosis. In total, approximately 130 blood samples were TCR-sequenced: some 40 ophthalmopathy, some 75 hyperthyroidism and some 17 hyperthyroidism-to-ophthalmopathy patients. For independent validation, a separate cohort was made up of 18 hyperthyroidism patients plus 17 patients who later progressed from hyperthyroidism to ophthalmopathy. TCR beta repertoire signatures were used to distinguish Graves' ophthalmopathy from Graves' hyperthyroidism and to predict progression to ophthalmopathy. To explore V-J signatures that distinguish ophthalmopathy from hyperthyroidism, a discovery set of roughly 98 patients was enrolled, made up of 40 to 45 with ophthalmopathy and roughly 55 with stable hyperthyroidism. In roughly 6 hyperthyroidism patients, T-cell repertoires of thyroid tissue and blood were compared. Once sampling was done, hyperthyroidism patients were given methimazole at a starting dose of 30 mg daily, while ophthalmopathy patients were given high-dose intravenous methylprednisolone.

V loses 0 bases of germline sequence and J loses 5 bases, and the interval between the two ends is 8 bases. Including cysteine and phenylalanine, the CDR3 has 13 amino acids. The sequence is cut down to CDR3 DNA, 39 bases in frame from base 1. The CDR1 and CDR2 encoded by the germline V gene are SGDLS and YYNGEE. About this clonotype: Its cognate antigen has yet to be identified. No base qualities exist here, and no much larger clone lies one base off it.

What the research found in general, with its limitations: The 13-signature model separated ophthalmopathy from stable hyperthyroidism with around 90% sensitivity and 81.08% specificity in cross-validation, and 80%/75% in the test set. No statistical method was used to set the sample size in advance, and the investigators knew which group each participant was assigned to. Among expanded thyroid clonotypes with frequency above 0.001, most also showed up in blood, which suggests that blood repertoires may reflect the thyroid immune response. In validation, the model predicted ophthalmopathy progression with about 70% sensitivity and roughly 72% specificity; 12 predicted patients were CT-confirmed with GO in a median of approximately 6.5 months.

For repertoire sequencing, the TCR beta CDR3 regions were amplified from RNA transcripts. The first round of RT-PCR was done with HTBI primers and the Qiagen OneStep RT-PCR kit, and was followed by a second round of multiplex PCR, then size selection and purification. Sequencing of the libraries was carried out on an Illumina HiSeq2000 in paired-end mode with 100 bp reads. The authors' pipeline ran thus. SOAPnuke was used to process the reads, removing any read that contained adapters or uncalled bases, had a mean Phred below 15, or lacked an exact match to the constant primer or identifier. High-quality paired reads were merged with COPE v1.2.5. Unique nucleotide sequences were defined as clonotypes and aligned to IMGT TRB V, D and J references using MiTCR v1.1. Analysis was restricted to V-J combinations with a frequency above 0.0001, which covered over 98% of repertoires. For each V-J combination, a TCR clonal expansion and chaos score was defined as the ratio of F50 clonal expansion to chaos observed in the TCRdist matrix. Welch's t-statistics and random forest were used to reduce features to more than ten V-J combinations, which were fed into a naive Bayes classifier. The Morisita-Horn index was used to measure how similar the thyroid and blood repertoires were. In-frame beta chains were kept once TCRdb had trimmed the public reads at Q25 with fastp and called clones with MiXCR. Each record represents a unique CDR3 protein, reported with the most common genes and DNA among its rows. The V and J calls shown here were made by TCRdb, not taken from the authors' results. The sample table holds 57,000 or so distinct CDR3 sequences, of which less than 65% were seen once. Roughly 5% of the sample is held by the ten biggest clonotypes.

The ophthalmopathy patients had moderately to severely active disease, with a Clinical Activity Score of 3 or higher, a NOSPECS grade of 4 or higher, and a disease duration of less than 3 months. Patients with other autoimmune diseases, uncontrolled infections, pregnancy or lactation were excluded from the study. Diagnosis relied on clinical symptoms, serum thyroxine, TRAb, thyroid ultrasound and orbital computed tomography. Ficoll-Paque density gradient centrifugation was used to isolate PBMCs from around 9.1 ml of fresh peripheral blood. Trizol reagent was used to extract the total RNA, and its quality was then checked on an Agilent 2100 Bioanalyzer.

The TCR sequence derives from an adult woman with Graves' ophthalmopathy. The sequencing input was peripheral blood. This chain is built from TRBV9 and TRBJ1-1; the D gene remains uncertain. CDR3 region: CASSVGSQTEAFF. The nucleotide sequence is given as TGTGCCAGCAGCGTAGGGAGCCAGACTGAAGCTTTCTTT.